This T cell receptor beta chain was captured in a study of T cell responses to AZD1222 COVID-19 vaccine. Study results and caveats: Increases in Spike-specific TCR breadth and depth were seen after two AZD1222 doses.

The data were produced by immunoSEQ multiplex PCR, yet TCRdb's version contains in-frame clones alone and is incomplete. The data hold approximately 150,000 clones, with about 92% observed a single time. The CDR3 contains 14 residues. CDR1 and CDR2 (germline): SGDLS, YYNGEE. The J segment lost 7 bases and the V segment lost 6 bases, leaving 6 bases of the junction unmatched. Of note for this clone: Its antigen is undetermined.

The rearrangement uses TRBV9 and TRBJ1-6, with TRBD1 matching over 8 bases. Sample: peripheral blood, taken on day 0 of AZD1222 vaccination. The source is an adult in good health. CDR3 DNA: TGTGCCAGCAAAGAGGGACAGGAAAATTCACCCCTCCACTTT. This gives the protein CASKEGQENSPLHF.